This T cell receptor beta chain was recovered during a study of T cell clones after liver transplantation. CD3+CD4+ and CD3+CD8+ cells were FACS-sorted from thawed unstimulated PBMCs. Profiled with immunoSEQ multiplex PCR; TCRdb holds only in-frame clones, not every one. The table lists approximately 72,000 clones, roughly 90% of them singletons. Germline assignment: CDR1 MGHRA and CDR2 YSYEKL. V dropped 0 bases and J dropped 6; count of bases not matched to a gene: 15. The CDR3 extends over 18 amino acids. The chain joins TRBV4-1 to TRBJ2-7; 9 positions match TRBD2. Sample: CD4+ T cells from blood, taken before liver transplant. This TCR came from a human donor who received a liver transplant. The CDR3 region is CASSQDPSGTTSQGEQYF. CDR3 nucleotide sequence: TGCGCCAGCAGCCAAGACCCTAGCGGGACCACCTCACAGGGCGAGCAGTACTTC.